A selection of T cell receptor beta chains follows, all from one sample in a study of cytomegalovirus exposure and HLA in healthy donors. Data came from immunoSEQ multiplex PCR; TCRdb stores just in-frame clones and leaves some out. Of about 200,000 clones in the sample, about 85% were seen once. The sequenced sample consisted of PBMCs. The receptors derive from a boy aged 2 to 9 in good health and CMV-seronegative. Both conserved end residues are part of each CDR3.

v_call	j_call	cdr3_aa
TRBV5-1	TRBJ2-1	CASSLGLAGGMTYNEQFF
TRBV29-1	TRBJ2-7	CSVVRGSSYEQYF
TRBV27	TRBJ2-1	CASSRTSGVYEQFF
TRBV5-4	TRBJ1-2	CASSLLTGSGYTF
TRBV28	TRBJ1-2	CASAHTGDLYGYTF
TRBV6-6	TRBJ1-1	CASSFTTTADTEAFF
TRBV6-1	TRBJ1-2	CASSPGTGRNYGYTF
TRBV19	TRBJ1-5	CASSLTPQGGNQPQHF
TRBV5-1	TRBJ2-2	CASSLGLAGEVTGELFF
TRBV19	TRBJ1-3	CASSIPTDGNTIYF
TRBV9	TRBJ2-5	CASSPEATGVLSETQYF
TRBV5-4	TRBJ1-2	CASSLSGQGTEIYGYTF
TRBV7-8	TRBJ1-3	CASSLEMTGRKRNTIYF
TRBV9	TRBJ2-7	CASSVDGEGVYEQYF
TRBV30	TRBJ1-3	CAWSVPGIVSGNTIYF
TRBV6-1	TRBJ1-4	CASRGASNEKLFF
TRBV18	TRBJ2-1	CASSPLGRGPRSYNEQFF
TRBV13	TRBJ2-5	CASSPSRDRDQETQYF
TRBV27	TRBJ2-1	CASSAQGPDIKQFF
TRBV28	TRBJ2-3	CASSSGGSSTDTQYF
TRBV28	TRBJ1-1	CASSLQQGAAFF
TRBV18	TRBJ2-7	CASSATGGYEQYF
TRBV30	TRBJ1-4	CACTLRASDEKLFF
TRBV6-1	TRBJ1-6	CASSEFGHRTDPPLHF
TRBV5-5	TRBJ2-2	CASSLGRQGISGTGELFF
TRBV4-1	TRBJ2-3	CASSLLLAGGPEGTQYF
TRBV7-9	TRBJ2-1	CASSFAGLEGNEQFF
TRBV6-1	TRBJ1-1	CASGTGVRNTEAFF
TRBV5-1	TRBJ2-7	CASSLDGYEQYF
TRBV10-3	TRBJ2-7	CAISETSSSHGLLAGPNSYEQYF
TRBV7-2	TRBJ1-1	CASSLTDADAFF
TRBV2	TRBJ1-6	CASRGVRDGNSPLHF
TRBV10-3	TRBJ2-7	CAIRGGPDEQYF
TRBV6-5	TRBJ2-3	CASSYTGELEARQYF
TRBV27	TRBJ1-2	CASSQNRGRGGYTF
TRBV19	TRBJ2-6	CASNLGAGANVLTF
TRBV27	TRBJ2-7	CASSLGTDHYEQYF
TRBV9	TRBJ1-5	CASSAGTGGNQPQHF
TRBV4-1	TRBJ1-1	CASSQVAGDGTEAFF
TRBV5-1	TRBJ2-7	CASSLDQGALTIRYF
TRBV6-1	TRBJ1-3	CASSPTGNTIYF
TRBV5-6	TRBJ1-2	CASSLGVINYGYTF
TRBV30	TRBJ2-1	CALGLAGGYLYNEQFF